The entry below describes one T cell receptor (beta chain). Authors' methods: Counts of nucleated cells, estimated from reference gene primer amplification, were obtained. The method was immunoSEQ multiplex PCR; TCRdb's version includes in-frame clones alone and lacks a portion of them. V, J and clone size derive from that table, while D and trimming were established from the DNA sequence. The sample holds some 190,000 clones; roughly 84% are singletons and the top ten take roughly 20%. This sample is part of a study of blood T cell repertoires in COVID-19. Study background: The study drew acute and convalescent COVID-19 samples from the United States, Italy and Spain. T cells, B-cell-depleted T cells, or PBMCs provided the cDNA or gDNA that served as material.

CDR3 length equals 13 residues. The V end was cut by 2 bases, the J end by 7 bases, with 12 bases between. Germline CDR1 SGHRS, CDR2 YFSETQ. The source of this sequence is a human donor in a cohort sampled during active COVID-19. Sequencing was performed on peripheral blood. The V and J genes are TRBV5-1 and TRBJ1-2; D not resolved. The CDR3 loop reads CASSFDGGGGYTF. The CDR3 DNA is TGCGCCAGCAGCTTCGACGGAGGTGGTGGCTACACCTTC. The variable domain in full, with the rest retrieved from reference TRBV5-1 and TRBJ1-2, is KAGVTQTPRYLIKTRGQQVTLSCSPISGHRSVSWYQQTPGQGLQFLFEYFSETQRNKGNFPGRFSGRQFSNSRSEMNVSTLELGDSALYLCASSFDGGGGYTFGSGTRLTVV.